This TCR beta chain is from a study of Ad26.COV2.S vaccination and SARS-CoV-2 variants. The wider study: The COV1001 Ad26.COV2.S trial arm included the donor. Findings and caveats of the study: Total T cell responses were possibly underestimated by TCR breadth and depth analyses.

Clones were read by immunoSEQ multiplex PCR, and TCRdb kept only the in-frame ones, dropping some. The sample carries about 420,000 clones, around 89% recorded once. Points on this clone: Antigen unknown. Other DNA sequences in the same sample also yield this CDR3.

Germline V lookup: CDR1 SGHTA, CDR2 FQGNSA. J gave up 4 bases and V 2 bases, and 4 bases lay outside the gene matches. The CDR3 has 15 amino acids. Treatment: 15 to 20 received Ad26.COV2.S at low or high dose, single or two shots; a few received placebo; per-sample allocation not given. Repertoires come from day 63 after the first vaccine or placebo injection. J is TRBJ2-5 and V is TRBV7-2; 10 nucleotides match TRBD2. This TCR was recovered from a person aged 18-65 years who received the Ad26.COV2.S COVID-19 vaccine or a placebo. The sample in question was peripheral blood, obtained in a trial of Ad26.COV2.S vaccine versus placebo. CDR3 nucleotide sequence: TGTGCCAGCAGCTTACGGGCTAGCGGGGGAGAGACCCAGTACTTC. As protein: CASSLRASGGETQYF.